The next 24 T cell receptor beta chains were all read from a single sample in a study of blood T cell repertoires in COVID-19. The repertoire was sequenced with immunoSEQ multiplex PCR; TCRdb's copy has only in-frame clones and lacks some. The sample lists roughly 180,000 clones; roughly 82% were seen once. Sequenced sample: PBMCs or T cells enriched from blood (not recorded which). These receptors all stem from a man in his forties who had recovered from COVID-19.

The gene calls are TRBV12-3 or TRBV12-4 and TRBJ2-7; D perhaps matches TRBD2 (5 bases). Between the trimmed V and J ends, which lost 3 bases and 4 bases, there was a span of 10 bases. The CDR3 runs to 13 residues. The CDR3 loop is CASSFGIPYEQYF. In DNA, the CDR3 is TGTGCCAGCAGTTTCGGGATTCCTTACGAGCAGTACTTC.

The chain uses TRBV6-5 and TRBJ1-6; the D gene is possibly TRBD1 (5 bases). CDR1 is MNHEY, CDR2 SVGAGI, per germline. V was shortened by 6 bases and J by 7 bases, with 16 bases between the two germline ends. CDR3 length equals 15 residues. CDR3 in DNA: TGTGCCAGCAGGGAGGGACGAGGGCCAAATTCACCCCTCCACTTT. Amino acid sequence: CASREGRGPNSPLHF.

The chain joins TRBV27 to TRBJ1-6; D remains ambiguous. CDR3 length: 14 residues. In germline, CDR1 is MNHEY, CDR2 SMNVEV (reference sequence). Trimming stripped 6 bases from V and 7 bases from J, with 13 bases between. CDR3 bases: TGTGCCAGCAGACGTGTGAGAGGAAATTCACCCCTCCACTTT. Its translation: CASRRVRGNSPLHF.

This CDR3 reads CASSLDGGRTNYEQYF. CDR3 nucleotide sequence: TGTGCCAGCAGCTTAGATGGCGGGAGGACTAACTACGAGCAGTACTTC. The chain combines TRBV11-2 with TRBJ2-7; 8 bases line up with TRBD2. With 0 bases clipped from V and 3 bases from J, the junction kept 7 bases outside the gene matches. Germline values: CDR1 SGHAT, CDR2 FQNNGV. This CDR3 has 16 residues.

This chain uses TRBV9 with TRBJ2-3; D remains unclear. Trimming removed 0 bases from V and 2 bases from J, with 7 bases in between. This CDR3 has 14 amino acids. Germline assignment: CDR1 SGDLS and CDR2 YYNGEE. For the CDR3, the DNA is TGTGCCAGCAGCGTAGTTGGCACCACAGATACGCAGTATTTT. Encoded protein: CASSVVGTTDTQYF.

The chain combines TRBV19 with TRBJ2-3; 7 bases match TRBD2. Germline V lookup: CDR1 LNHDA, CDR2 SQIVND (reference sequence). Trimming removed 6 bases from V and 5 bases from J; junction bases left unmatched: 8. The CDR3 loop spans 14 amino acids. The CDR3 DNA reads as TGTGCCAGTAGGAAGGGACTACTGGAAGATACGCAGTATTTT. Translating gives CASRKGLLEDTQYF.

The CDR3 reads CASSQRQGGGELFF. The CDR3 nucleotides are TGCGCCAGCAGCCAGCGGCAGGGGGGCGGGGAGCTGTTTTTT. The chain is built from TRBV4-1 and TRBJ2-2; D perhaps matches TRBD1 (7 bases). Trimming cost V 3 bases and J 7 bases, with 12 bases left between them. The germline V gene has CDR1 MGHRA and CDR2 YSYEKL. The CDR3 has 14 residues.

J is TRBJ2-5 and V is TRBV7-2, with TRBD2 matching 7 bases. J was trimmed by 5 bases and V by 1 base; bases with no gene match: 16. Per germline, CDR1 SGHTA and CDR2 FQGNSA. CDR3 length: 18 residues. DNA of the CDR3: TGTGCCAGCAGCTTAGGACTCTTAGCGGGTCGGAGGGAGGAGACCCAGTACTTC. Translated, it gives CASSLGLLAGRREETQYF.

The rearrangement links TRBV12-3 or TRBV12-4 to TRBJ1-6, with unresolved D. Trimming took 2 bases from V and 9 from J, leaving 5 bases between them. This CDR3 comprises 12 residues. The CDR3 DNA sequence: TGTGCCAGCAGTTTATCCCTTTCACCCCTCCACTTT. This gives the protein CASSLSLSPLHF.

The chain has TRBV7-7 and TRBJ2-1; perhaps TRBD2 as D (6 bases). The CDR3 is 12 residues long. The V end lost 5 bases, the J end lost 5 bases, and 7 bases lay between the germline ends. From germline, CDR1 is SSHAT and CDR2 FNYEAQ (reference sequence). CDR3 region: CASSRGNNEQFF. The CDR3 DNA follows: TGTGCCAGCAGCCGCGGGAACAATGAGCAGTTCTTC.

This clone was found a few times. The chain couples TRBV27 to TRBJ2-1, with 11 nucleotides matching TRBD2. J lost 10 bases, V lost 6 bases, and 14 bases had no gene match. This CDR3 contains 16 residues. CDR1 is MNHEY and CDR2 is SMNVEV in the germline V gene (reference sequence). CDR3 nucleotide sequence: TGTGCCAGCAGCCTACCAATAGCGGGAGGGTGGAACGAGCAGTTCTTC. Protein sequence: CASSLPIAGGWNEQFF.

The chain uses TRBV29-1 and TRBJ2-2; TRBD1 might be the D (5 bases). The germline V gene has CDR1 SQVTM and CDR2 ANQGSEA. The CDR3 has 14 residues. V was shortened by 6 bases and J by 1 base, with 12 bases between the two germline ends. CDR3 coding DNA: TGCAGCGTGGGTAGGGGTGGGAACACCGGGGAGCTGTTTTTT. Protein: CSVGRGGNTGELFF.

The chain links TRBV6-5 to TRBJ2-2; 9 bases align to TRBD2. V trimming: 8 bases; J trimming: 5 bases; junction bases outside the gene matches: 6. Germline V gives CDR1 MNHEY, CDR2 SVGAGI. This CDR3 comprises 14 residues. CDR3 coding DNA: TGTGCCAGCCGGGGGGCGGGAGGGACCGGGGAGCTGTTTTTT. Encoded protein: CASRGAGGTGELFF.

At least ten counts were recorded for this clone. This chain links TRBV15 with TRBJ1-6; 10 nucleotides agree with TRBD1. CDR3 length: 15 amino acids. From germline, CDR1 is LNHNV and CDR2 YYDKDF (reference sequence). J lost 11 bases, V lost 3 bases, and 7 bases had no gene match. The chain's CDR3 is CATSSGQGVLPPLHF. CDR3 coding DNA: TGTGCCACCAGCAGCGGACAGGGGGTATTGCCACCCCTCCACTTT. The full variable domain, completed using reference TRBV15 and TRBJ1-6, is DAMVIQNPRYQVTQFGKPVTLSCSQTLNHNVMYWYQQKSSQAPKLLFHYYDKDFNNEADTPDNFQSRRPNTSFCFLDIRSPGLGDTAMYLCATSSGQGVLPPLHFGNGTRLTVT.

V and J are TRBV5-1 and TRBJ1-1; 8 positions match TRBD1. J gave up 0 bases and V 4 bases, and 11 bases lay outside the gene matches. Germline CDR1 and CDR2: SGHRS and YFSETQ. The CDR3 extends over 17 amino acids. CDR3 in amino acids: CASSQDLLQGVNTEAFF. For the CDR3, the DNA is TGCGCCAGCAGCCAGGATCTCCTACAGGGGGTGAACACTGAAGCTTTCTTT.

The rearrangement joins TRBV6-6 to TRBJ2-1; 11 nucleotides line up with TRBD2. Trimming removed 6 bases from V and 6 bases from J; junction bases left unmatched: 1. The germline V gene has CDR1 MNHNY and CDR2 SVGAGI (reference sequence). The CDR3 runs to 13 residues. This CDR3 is CASRTSGSNEQFF. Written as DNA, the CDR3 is TGTGCCAGCAGAACTAGCGGGAGCAATGAGCAGTTCTTC.

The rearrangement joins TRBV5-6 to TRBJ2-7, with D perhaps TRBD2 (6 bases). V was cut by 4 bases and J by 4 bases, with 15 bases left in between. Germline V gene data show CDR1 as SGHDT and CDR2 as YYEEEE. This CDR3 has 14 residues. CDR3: CASSLGGSRYEQYF. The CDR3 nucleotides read TGTGCCAGCAGCCTTGGGGGGAGTAGGTACGAGCAGTACTTC.

The CDR3 sequence is CASRDTYNSPLHF. The DNA for the CDR3 is TGTGCCAGTAGGGACACGTATAATTCACCCCTCCACTTT. J is TRBJ1-6 and V is TRBV19; tentative D call: TRBD1 (5 bases). V was pared by 6 bases and J by 4 bases, with 7 bases between. From germline, CDR1 is LNHDA and CDR2 SQIVND (reference sequence). The CDR3 is 13 residues long.

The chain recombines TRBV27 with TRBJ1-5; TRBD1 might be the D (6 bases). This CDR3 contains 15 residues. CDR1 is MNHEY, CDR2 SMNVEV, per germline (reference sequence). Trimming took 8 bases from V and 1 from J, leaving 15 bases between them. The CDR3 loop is CASGPGDPSNQPQHF. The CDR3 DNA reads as TGTGCCAGCGGTCCAGGGGATCCCAGCAATCAGCCCCAGCATTTT.

The CDR3, as DNA: TGTGCCAGCAGCTTGGGGGTGAGCGAAGGTGGCTACACCTTC. Protein: CASSLGVSEGGYTF. V and J are TRBV5-4 and TRBJ1-2; D call uncertain. There are 14 residues in the CDR3. V was clipped by 0 bases and J by 7 bases, with 13 bases between them. The germline V gene has CDR1 SGHNT and CDR2 YYREEE (reference sequence).

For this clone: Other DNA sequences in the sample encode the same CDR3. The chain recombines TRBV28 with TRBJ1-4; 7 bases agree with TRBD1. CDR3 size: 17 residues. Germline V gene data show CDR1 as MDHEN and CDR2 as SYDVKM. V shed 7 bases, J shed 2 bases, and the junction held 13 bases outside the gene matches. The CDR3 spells CASIQGGSIGTNEKLFF. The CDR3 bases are TGTGCCAGCATCCAGGGGGGTTCAATAGGGACTAATGAAAAACTGTTTTTT.

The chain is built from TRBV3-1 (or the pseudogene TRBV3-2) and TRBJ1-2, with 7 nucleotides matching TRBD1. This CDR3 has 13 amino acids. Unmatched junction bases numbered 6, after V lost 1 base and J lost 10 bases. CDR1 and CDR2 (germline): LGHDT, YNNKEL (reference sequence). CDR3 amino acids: CASSQGGQPDYTF. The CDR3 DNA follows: TGTGCCAGCAGCCAAGGGGGACAGCCGGACTACACCTTC.

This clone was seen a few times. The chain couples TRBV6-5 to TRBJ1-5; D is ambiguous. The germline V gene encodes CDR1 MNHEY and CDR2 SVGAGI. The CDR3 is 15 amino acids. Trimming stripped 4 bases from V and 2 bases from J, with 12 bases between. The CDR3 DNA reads TGTGCCAGCAGTTTTTTACCCGGGGGCAATCAGCCCCAGCATTTT. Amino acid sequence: CASSFLPGGNQPQHF.

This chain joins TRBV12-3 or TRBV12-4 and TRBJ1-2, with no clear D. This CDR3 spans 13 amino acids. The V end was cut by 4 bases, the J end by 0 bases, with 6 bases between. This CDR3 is CASSSAANYGYTF. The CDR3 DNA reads TGTGCCAGCAGTTCGGCGGCTAACTATGGCTACACCTTC.